This T cell receptor (beta chain) stems from a study of blood T cell repertoires in COVID-19. The length of the CDR3 is 15 residues. Per the germline V gene, CDR1 is LNHDA and CDR2 is SQIVND (reference sequence). V shed 4 bases and J shed 7 bases, with 14 bases lying between them. In this sample, this clone turned up a few times. Methods used by the authors: Amplification of reference gene primers was used by the study to estimate nucleated cell counts. This table comes from immunoSEQ multiplex PCR, and its TCRdb copy is limited to in-frame clones, with some not included. V, J and clone size are those of that table, while D and trimming were read from the DNA. The sample shows around 19,000 clones, about four fifths of them seen only once.

The sample taken for sequencing was peripheral blood. This chain joins TRBV19 and TRBJ1-6, with D unresolved. This receptor was obtained from a man aged 80 or over with acute or convalescent COVID-19. The CDR3 spells CASSTEAGRNSPLHF. In DNA, the CDR3 is TGTGCCAGTAGTACCGAGGCGGGCAGAAATTCACCCCTCCACTTT.